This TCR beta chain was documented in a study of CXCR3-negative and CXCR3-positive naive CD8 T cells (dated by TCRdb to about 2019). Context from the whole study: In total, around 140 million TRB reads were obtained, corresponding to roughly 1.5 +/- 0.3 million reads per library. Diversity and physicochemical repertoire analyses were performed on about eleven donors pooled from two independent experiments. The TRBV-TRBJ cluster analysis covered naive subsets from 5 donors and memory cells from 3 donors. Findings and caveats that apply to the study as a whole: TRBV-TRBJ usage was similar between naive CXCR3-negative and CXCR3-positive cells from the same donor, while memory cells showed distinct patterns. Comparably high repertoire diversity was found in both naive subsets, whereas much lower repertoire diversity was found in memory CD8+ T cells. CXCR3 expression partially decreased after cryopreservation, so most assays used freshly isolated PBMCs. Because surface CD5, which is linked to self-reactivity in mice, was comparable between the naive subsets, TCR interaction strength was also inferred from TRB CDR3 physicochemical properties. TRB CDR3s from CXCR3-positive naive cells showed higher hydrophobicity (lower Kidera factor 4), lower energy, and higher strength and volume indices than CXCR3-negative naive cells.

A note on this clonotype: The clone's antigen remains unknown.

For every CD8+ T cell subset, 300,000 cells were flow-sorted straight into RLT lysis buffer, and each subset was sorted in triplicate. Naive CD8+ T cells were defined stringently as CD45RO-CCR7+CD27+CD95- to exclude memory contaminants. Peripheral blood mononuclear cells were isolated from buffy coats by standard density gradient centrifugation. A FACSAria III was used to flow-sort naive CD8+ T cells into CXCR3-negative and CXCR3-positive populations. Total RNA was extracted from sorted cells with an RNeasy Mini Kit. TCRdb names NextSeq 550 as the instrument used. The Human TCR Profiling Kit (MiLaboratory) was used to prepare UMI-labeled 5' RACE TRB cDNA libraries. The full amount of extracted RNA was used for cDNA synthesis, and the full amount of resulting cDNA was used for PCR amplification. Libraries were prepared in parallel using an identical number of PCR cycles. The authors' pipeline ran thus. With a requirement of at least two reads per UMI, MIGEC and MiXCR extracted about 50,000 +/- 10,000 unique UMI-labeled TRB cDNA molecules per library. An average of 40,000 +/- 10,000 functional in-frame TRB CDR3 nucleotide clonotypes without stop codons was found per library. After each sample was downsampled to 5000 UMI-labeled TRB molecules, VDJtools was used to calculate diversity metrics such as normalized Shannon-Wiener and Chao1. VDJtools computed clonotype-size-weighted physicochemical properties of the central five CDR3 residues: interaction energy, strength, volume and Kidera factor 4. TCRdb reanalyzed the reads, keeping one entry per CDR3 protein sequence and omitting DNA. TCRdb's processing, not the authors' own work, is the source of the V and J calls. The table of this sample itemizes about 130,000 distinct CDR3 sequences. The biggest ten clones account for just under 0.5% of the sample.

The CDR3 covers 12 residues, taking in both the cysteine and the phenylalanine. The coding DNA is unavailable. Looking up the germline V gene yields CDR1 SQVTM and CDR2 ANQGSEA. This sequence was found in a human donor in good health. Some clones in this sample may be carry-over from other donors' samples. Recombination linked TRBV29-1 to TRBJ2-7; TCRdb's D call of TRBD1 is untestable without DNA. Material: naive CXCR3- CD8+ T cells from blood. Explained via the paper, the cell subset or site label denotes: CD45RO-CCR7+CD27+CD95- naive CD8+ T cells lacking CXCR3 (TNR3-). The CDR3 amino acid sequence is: CSVEGRAYEQYF.